This TCR delta chain was captured by sequencing in a study of intestinal T cells in coeliac disease (TCRdb year 2020). At the level of the whole study: Coeliac patients were found to be much younger than controls, with mean ages of approximately 16.0 versus 58 years recorded in the TRG cohort. Duodenal biopsies from around ten coeliac disease patients and around ten non-coeliac controls were included in the TCR-delta (TRD) cohort. A second, larger TCR-gamma (TRG) cohort included duodenal biopsies from 30 to 40 coeliac disease patients and over 20 non-coeliac controls. All coeliac patients in the TRD cohort had raised anti-tissue transglutaminase antibodies, while no controls did. Overall study outcomes, separate from this receptor: The coeliac group and the control group were significantly different in age, but an analysis split by age did not give significant classification. FFPE-derived DNA was found to be relatively degraded, and loss of a proportion of TCR sequences in each sample was likely caused by this degradation. TRD kmer-based clustering correctly classified all 22 biopsies in training, with a reported leave-one-out accuracy of 80% to 95%. Clustering based on TRG put most of the roughly 54 biopsies (roughly 94%) in the right class, and the reported leave-one-out accuracy was about 87%. Repeated CDR3 amino acid sequences could not be distinguished from PCR duplicates.

For each case, genomic DNA was isolated from ten 5-um FFPE scrolls with the QIAamp DNA FFPE tissue kit. Classification of coeliac disease based on the TCR repertoire was tested using fully anonymised formalin-fixed paraffin-embedded duodenal biopsies that were surplus to diagnostic needs. Note on this clone: It lacks a known antigen. No clone much larger than this one lies a single base away; base qualities are absent.

The protocol used for the library was multiplex PCR. The Biomed-2 kit was used to amplify TRD repertoires in bulk from approximately 140 ng of biopsy DNA. Before sequencing, purified TRD amplicons were combined in equal amounts to make a roughly 4 nM library. TRD libraries were sequenced on an Illumina MiSeq using v3 chemistry with 2 x 300 cycles. The original pipeline was this. FastX removed reads in which more than 10% of nucleotides fell below the per-patient third-quartile quality score. IMGT/HighV-QUEST was used to align reads in order to assign V, D and J genes, locate CDR3 regions and judge functionality. After the sequences were translated into amino acids, every sequence predicted to be non-functional was thrown out. The CDR3s were broken into kmers both with and without positional annotation, PCA was run on the kmer frequencies, and the samples were clustered using every one of the 1023 combinations of PCs 1-10. Classification was validated by leave-one-out cross-validation, re-optimising parameters on the remaining samples each time. Shannon diversity was computed with the vegan R package from repeated random subsamples equal to the lowest read count. TCRdb recomputed clones from the public reads with CATT; identical DNA rows were then combined. It is TCRdb's table, rather than the study itself, that gives the V and J calls and clone size. Across this sample there are about 1,500 delta-chain clones, with 55% to 75% seen only once. Of the sample, approximately 19% falls within the top ten clones.

The germline V gene supplies CDR1 TSWWSYY and CDR2 QGS. Inclusive of the bounding cysteine and phenylalanine, the CDR3 is 18 residues long. Only CDR3 DNA is held: 54 bases, read in frame from base 1. V and J lose 3 bases and 4 bases, and a span of 24 bases separates them. Sequences were obtained from a duodenal biopsy. The sequence came from a human donor with celiac disease. This chain is built from TRDV1 and TRDJ1; the D segment could be TRDD2, given 6 matching bases. The CDR3 protein is CALGDLRPSQRYFDKLIF. The bases are TGTGCTCTTGGGGACCTGAGGCCTTCCCAACGATACTTCGATAAACTCATCTTT.